Below, one T cell receptor (beta chain) is given with its context. Its cognate antigen is unknown. Clones were read by immunoSEQ multiplex PCR, and TCRdb kept only the in-frame ones, dropping some. The sample lists 12,000 or so clones, over 90% occurring once. This sample is drawn from a study of T cells in narcolepsy. Overall study results and limits: Blood of same and different patients, but not healthy controls, reportedly held recurring autoreactive clonotypes.

Germline loops: CDR1 KGHSH, CDR2 LQKENI. The V end lost 3 bases, the J end lost 6 bases, and 18 bases lay between the germline ends. This CDR3 is 15 amino acids long. This clonotype originated in a human donor with narcolepsy. The specimen sequenced was CD45RA- memory CD4+ T cells from PBMCs. The chain carries TRBV18 and TRBJ2-7; possibly TRBD1 or TRBD2 for D (6 bases each). CDR3 nucleotides: TGTGCCAGCTCACCCGGGGGACAATCCCTCCTCGAGCAGTACTTC. It is translated as CASSPGGQSLLEQYF.